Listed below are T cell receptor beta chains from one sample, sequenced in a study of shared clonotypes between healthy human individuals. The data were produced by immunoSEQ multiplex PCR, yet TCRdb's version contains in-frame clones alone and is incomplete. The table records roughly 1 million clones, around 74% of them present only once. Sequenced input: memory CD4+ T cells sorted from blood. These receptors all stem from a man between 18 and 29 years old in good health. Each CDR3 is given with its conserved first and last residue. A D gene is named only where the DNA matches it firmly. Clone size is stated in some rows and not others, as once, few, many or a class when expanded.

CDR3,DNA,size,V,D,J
CASSYYTESSGNTIYF,TGTGCCAGCAGCTACTATACAGAAAGCTCTGGAAACACCATATATTTT,few,TRBV11-2,NA,TRBJ1-3
CASSSTRLGPDTQYF,TGTGCCAGTAGTTCCACCCGACTGGGACCAGATACGCAGTATTTT,NA,TRBV19,NA,TRBJ2-3
CASSRLAGGIPGELFF,TGTGCCAGTAGTAGACTAGCGGGAGGGATCCCCGGGGAGCTGTTTTTT,NA,TRBV19,TRBD2,TRBJ2-2
CASSRSGGAPEQYF,TGTGCCAGCAGCCGTAGCGGGGGGGCTCCCGAGCAGTACTTC,NA,TRBV6-1,TRBD2,TRBJ2-7
CASSLLGSYNSPLHF,TGCGCCAGCAGCCTATTAGGCTCCTATAATTCACCCCTCCACTTT,few,TRBV5-1,NA,TRBJ1-6
CATSRDSNEKLFF,TGTGCCACCAGCAGAGATTCGAATGAAAAACTGTTTTTT,NA,TRBV15,NA,TRBJ1-4
CASSIPGSEQYF,TGTGCCAGTAGTATCCCGGGTTCCGAGCAGTACTTC,NA,TRBV19,NA,TRBJ2-7
CASSLTGPGELFF,TGTGCCAGCAGTTTAACCGGGCCCGGGGAGCTGTTTTTT,NA,TRBV27,NA,TRBJ2-2
CASSEKAGFEQYF,TGTGCCAGCAGTGAAAAAGCGGGCTTCGAGCAGTACTTC,NA,TRBV6-4,NA,TRBJ2-7
CASRYDTQYF,TGTGCCAGCAGGTACGATACGCAGTATTTT,NA,TRBV2,NA,TRBJ2-3
CASSASSGNYNEQFF,TGTGCCAGCAGTGCTTCTAGCGGGAACTACAATGAGCAGTTCTTC,NA,TRBV25-1,TRBD2,TRBJ2-1
CASSWGPTGELFF,TGTGCCAGCAGCTGGGGACCCACCGGGGAGCTGTTTTTT,NA,TRBV7-3,NA,TRBJ2-2
CASSPNRGNSPLHF,TGTGCCAGCTCACCGAACAGGGGTAATTCACCCCTCCACTTT,NA,TRBV18,TRBD1,TRBJ1-6
CASSYTPSGTDTQYF,TGTGCCAGCAGTTACACGCCTAGCGGAACAGATACGCAGTATTTT,NA,TRBV6-5,TRBD2,TRBJ2-3
CATVDRGRDGYTF,TGTGCCACCGTGGACAGGGGGCGTGATGGCTACACCTTC,once,TRBV28,TRBD1,TRBJ1-2
CASPTPPSGANVLTF,TGTGCCAGTCCGACACCACCCTCTGGGGCCAACGTCCTGACTTTC,NA,TRBV6-1,NA,TRBJ2-6
CASSKGTGGRGTEAFF,TGTGCCAGCAGCAAAGGGACAGGGGGACGCGGCACTGAAGCTTTCTTT,NA,TRBV5-6,TRBD1,TRBJ1-1
CASSHTASGIAKNIQYF,TGTGCCAGCAGCCACACAGCTAGCGGAATAGCCAAAAACATTCAGTACTTC,NA,TRBV2,TRBD2,TRBJ2-4
CASSMVSLNQPQHF,TGTGCCAGTAGTATGGTGTCTCTCAATCAGCCCCAGCATTTT,NA,TRBV19,NA,TRBJ1-5
CASSDQANNSPLHF,TGTGCCAGCAGTGACCAGGCAAATAATTCACCCCTCCACTTT,once,TRBV28,NA,TRBJ1-6